This T cell receptor beta chain was captured in a study of beta chain features in type 1 diabetes. Background on the study: Age and gender were similar between patients and healthy donors, as were cell yields. Findings and limits, study-wide: Patients with Type 1 diabetes showed moderately but significantly shorter TCRB CDR3s in all four CD4+ subsets.

Expressed TCRB transcripts were sequenced because the entire RNA isolate underwent reverse transcription. Method: immunoSEQ multiplex PCR; TCRdb's copy keeps in-frame clones and lacks some. The repertoire holds over 100,000 clones, with about 16% as singletons. The germline V gene has CDR1 MGHDK and CDR2 SYGVNS. V shed 3 bases, J shed 4 bases, and the junction held 4 bases outside the gene matches. The CDR3 loop spans 15 amino acids. Points on this clone: What it recognizes is unknown.

Sequencing was carried out using central memory CD4+ T cells from blood. This sequence was found in a man aged 30 to 45 with type 1 diabetes. The chain uses TRBV25-1 and TRBJ1-5; the match to TRBD1 covers 9 bases. The CDR3 sequence: CASSEFGTGNQPQHF. In nucleotides, the CDR3 is TGTGCCAGCAGTGAGTTTGGGACAGGGAATCAGCCCCAGCATTTT.